This TCR beta chain appears in the sequencing data of a study of CD8 T cells in ankylosing spondylitis. The study, taken as a whole, reports: Both synovial fluid and blood in reactive arthritis had previously been reported to carry some motif variants. Significant enrichment of disease-linked clones was reportedly seen in matched ankylosing spondylitis synovial fluid. CD8+ by phenotype, disease-linked clones were relatively rare in peripheral blood. Made up of fewer than ten highly homologous variants, a TCR beta motif appeared characteristic of ankylosing spondylitis blood.

This clonotype was found many times. What it binds is not known. TCRdb itself ran the 5' RACE reads through MiXCR, one entry per CDR3 protein. The table lists 150,000 to 200,000 distinct CDR3 sequences, around 13% of them singletons. CDR1 and CDR2 (germline): DFQATT, SNEGSKA (reference sequence). Germline trimming cut 3 bases from V and 2 bases from J; bases unmatched to any gene: 4. The CDR3 runs 13 residues. The rearrangement links TRBV20-1 to TRBJ2-7; 7 positions agree with TRBD2. The receptor was isolated from a female donor with ankylosing spondylitis or in good health (not recorded which). Sequencing was done on a sample of blood, either unsorted or a sorted T cell fraction (not recorded which). The CDR3, as DNA: TGCAGTGCTAGTAGGCGGGAGCCCTACGAGCAGTACTTC. Translated: CSASRREPYEQYF.